The 3 T cell receptor beta chains below were found in one sample sequenced in a study of OX40 agonist ivuxolimab in advanced cancers. Clones were sequenced by immunoSEQ multiplex PCR, and TCRdb holds only the in-frame ones, with some missing. The table has about 90,000 clones, 75% to 90% seen once; the top ten hold roughly 0.22%. Sample: CD4+ or CD8+ T cells sorted from blood, taken in a trial of the OX40 agonist ivuxolimab. The receptors originated from an adult with an advanced solid tumor such as melanoma, head and neck, liver or kidney cancer.

The rearrangement links TRBV25-1 to TRBJ1-2, with a tentative D call TRBD1 (6 bases). The CDR3 length is 14 residues. V was clipped by 6 bases and J by 3 bases, with 14 bases between them. Germline V gene sequence: CDR1 MGHDK, CDR2 SYGVNS. CDR3 in amino acids: CASRSTGGDYGYTF. The CDR3 nucleotides are TGTGCCAGCAGATCGACAGGAGGGGACTATGGCTACACCTTC.

This rearrangement joins TRBV11-3 to TRBJ2-1, with D possibly matching TRBD2 (5 bases). Germline V gene sequence: CDR1 SGHNT, CDR2 YENEEA. The CDR3 loop spans 16 amino acids. V dropped 1 base and J dropped 0 bases, with 10 bases sitting between them. As DNA, the CDR3 is TGTGCCAGCAGCTTAGTTCCTAGCTCCTCCTACAATGAGCAGTTCTTC. It codes for CASSLVPSSSYNEQFF.

The rearrangement links TRBV7-3 to TRBJ2-2; 11 bases are a match to TRBD1. J was trimmed by 5 bases and V by 5 bases; bases with no gene match: 7. The CDR3 totals 16 residues. The germline V gene has CDR1 SGHTA and CDR2 FQGTGA. CDR3 amino acids: CASSPQGQGGTGELFF. The CDR3, as DNA: TGTGCCAGCAGCCCGCAGGGACAGGGGGGTACCGGGGAGCTGTTTTTT.